The 20 T cell receptor beta chains reported below all come from one sample, sequenced in a study of T cells in Graves' hyperthyroidism and ophthalmopathy. Amplified regions were TCR beta CDR3 sequences from RNA transcripts. An initial round of RT-PCR targeting the TCR CDR3 relied on the HTBI primer set. Each CDR3 protein is one row after TCRdb ran MiXCR on the multiplex PCR reads. The sample records more than 300,000 distinct CDR3 sequences, less than 20% being singletons. The sequencing sample was made of blood. The origin of the receptors is a man aged 18-30 years with Graves' ophthalmopathy.

This clonotype showed up many times. The chain employs TRBV5-8 and TRBJ1-1, with D unclear. V dropped 0 bases and J dropped 5 bases, with 11 bases sitting between them. From germline, CDR1 is SGHTS and CDR2 YDEGEE. The CDR3 is made up of 14 amino acids. The CDR3 coding sequence is TGTGCCAGCAGCTTGGCCTTGGGGTTGACTGAAGCTTTCTTT. Its translation is CASSLALGLTEAFF.

Concerning this clonotype itself: Possible read error: a much larger clone is one base away. The gene calls are TRBV7-2 and TRBJ2-7; 11 bases fit TRBD2. In germline, CDR1 is SGHTA, CDR2 FQGNSA. This CDR3 comprises 15 residues. The CDR3, as DNA: TGTGCCAGCAGTTTAGCGGGGGGGAGGTCCTACGAGCAGTACTTC. This encodes CASSLAGGRSYEQYF.

This clonotype came up a few times. The chain combines TRBV11-3 with TRBJ2-1, with no clear D. This CDR3 contains 16 residues. Deletions cut 5 bases from V and 3 bases from J, with 17 bases between. CDR1 is SGHNT and CDR2 is YENEEA in the germline V gene. CDR3: CASSQDNSDLYNEQFF. The DNA for the CDR3 is TGTGCCAGCAGCCAAGATAACAGCGACCTCTACAATGAGCAGTTCTTC.

V gene TRBV5-1 combines with J gene TRBJ1-2; 9 positions match TRBD1. The CDR3 has 14 residues. J lost 7 bases, V lost 4 bases, and 8 bases had no gene match. The germline CDR1 and CDR2 sequences are SGHRS and YFSETQ. The CDR3 sequence is CASSTDRGWGGYTF. The CDR3 bases are TGCGCCAGCAGCACGGACAGGGGTTGGGGTGGCTACACCTTC.

The chain joins TRBV5-1 to TRBJ1-1; TRBD1 agrees at 8 bases. The length of the CDR3 is 17 residues. The ends lost 4 bases at V and 0 bases at J; junction bases unmatched: 11. The germline V gene has CDR1 SGHRS and CDR2 YFSETQ. Here the CDR3 reads CASSPAGTGVLNTEAFF. DNA of the CDR3: TGCGCCAGCAGCCCCGCCGGGACAGGCGTATTGAACACTGAAGCTTTCTTT.

This clonotype was seen ten or more times. The CDR3 DNA sequence: TGTGCCAGCAGTTCAGGGGGCAAAGCCAAAAACATTCAGTACTTC. Protein sequence: CASSSGGKAKNIQYF. This rearrangement joins TRBV28 to TRBJ2-4; 8 nucleotides match TRBD1. V was pared by 4 bases and J by 0 bases, with 2 bases of the junction left unmatched. CDR1 is MDHEN and CDR2 is SYDVKM in the germline V gene. The CDR3 contains 15 residues.

This rearrangement joins TRBV4-1 to TRBJ2-7; possibly TRBD1 for D (5 bases). The CDR3 runs 17 residues. Trimming removed 1 base from V and 0 bases from J, with 16 bases in between. CDR1 and CDR2 from the germline V gene are MGHRA and YSYEKL. CDR3 sequence reads: CASSQGIGAASSYEQYF. CDR3 nucleotides: TGCGCCAGCAGCCAAGGGATTGGGGCGGCGAGCTCCTACGAGCAGTACTTC.

This clonotype was observed a few times. The rearrangement uses TRBV4-1 and TRBJ1-6; no firm D call. This CDR3 has 14 residues. The V end lost 1 base, the J end lost 10 bases, and 11 bases lay between the germline ends. Germline V CDR1 and CDR2: MGHRA, YSYEKL. This CDR3 reads CASSQARGNSPLHF. The CDR3 DNA is TGCGCCAGCAGCCAAGCACGCGGAAACTCACCCCTCCACTTT.

This clonotype was observed many times. CDR3 sequence (DNA): TGCAGTGCTAGTGTGATGGGCTTATCGGGGGTCAATGAGCAGTTCTTC. Its translation: CSASVMGLSGVNEQFF. The chain is built from TRBV20-1 and TRBJ2-1, with TRBD2 as a possible D gene (6 bases). This CDR3 has 16 amino acids. CDR1 DFQATT and CDR2 SNEGSKA come from the germline V gene (reference sequence). With 3 bases removed from V and 6 bases from J, the gap between germline ends came to 21 bases.

In this sample, this clonotype turned up a few times. The chain has TRBV6-1 and TRBJ1-1; D perhaps matches TRBD1 (6 bases). Germline lookup yields CDR1 MNHNS and CDR2 SASEGT. Trimming shortened V by 6 bases and J by 8 bases, and 13 bases separated the two germline ends. This CDR3 is built from 12 residues. Here the CDR3 reads CASSQSDREAFF. The CDR3, as DNA: TGTGCCAGCAGCCAGAGTGACAGGGAAGCTTTCTTT.

The chain recombines TRBV7-3 with TRBJ2-1, with 16 bases matching TRBD2. Per the germline V gene, CDR1 is SGHTA and CDR2 is FQGTGA. V shed 5 bases, J shed 5 bases, and the junction held 15 bases outside the gene matches. This CDR3 is built from 20 residues. The CDR3 is CASSETGTSGGAGVNNEQFF. In nucleotides, the CDR3 is TGTGCCAGCAGCGAAACCGGGACTAGCGGGGGGGCCGGAGTTAACAATGAGCAGTTCTTC.

The rearrangement links TRBV20-1 to TRBJ2-7, with 9 bases identical to TRBD2. The CDR3 consists of 17 residues. J was trimmed by 1 base and V by 0 bases; bases with no gene match: 10. Germline V gene data show CDR1 as DFQATT and CDR2 as SNEGSKA (reference sequence). CDR3 DNA sequence: TGCAGTGCTAGAGATCCATGGGAGCGGGGGGATTCCTACGAGCAGTACTTC. This sequence encodes CSARDPWERGDSYEQYF.

This chain joins TRBV19 and TRBJ1-1, with 9 nucleotides matching TRBD1. The CDR3 consists of 13 residues. The junction had 3 bases not matched to a gene; V was cut back by 5 bases and J by 5 bases. The germline gives CDR1 LNHDA, CDR2 SQIVND (reference sequence). Written as DNA, the CDR3 is TGTGCCAGTAGTTACAGGGGGCGTACTGAAGCTTTCTTT. Translation gives CASSYRGRTEAFF.

The V call is TRBV12-3 or TRBV12-4, the J call TRBJ2-7; possibly TRBD1 for D (5 bases). There are 13 residues in the CDR3. V lost 6 bases and J lost 9, with 18 bases in between. CDR3 in DNA: TGTGCCAGCAGCGCGGATCCAGGGATAGCGCAGTACTTC. Translated: CASSADPGIAQYF.

This clonotype turned up a few times. This may be a read error, as it is one base from a much larger clone. The rearrangement links TRBV7-9 to TRBJ2-7; no firm D call. V shed 4 bases and J shed 4 bases, with 5 bases lying between them. CDR1 is SEHNR, CDR2 FQNEAQ, per germline (reference sequence). The CDR3 runs 11 residues. This chain's CDR3 is CASSYQYEQYF. CDR3 sequence (DNA): TGTGCCAGCAGCTACCAATACGAGCAGTACTTC.

This clonotype showed up many times. The gene calls are TRBV3-1 and TRBJ2-5; tentative D call: TRBD1 (6 bases). The V and J ends lost 0 bases and 5 bases respectively, with 10 bases between them. Germline V gene data show CDR1 as LGHDT and CDR2 as YNNKEL (reference sequence). The CDR3 runs to 14 residues. CDR3 coding DNA: TGTGCCAGCAGCCAAGAGCAGGGGCTGGAGACCCAGTACTTC. Its translation: CASSQEQGLETQYF.

This clonotype was detected ten times or more. The V call is TRBV12-3 or TRBV12-4, the J call TRBJ2-7, with D perhaps matching TRBD1 or TRBD2 (5 bases each). The CDR3 extends over 13 amino acids. V was shortened by 6 bases and J by 4 bases, with 13 bases between the two germline ends. CDR3 region: CASSFGDGYEQYF. The CDR3 DNA reads as TGTGCCAGCAGCTTTGGGGACGGTTACGAGCAGTACTTC.

This clonotype was seen many times. The chain is built from TRBV5-1 and TRBJ2-3; perhaps D is TRBD1 or TRBD2 (7 bases each). There are 14 residues in the CDR3. Germline-derived CDR1 and CDR2 are SGHRS and YFSETQ. V shed 7 bases and J shed 1 base, with 13 bases lying between them. The DNA of the CDR3 is TGCGCCAGCCGATCAGGGGGGGGCACAGATACGCAGTATTTT. Its protein product is CASRSGGGTDTQYF.

This clonotype was counted many times. The V gene is TRBV7-8, the J gene TRBJ2-2; D is possibly TRBD1 (5 bases). Germline V gene data show CDR1 as SGHVS and CDR2 as FQNEAQ. V was cut by 2 bases and J by 2 bases, with 15 bases left in between. CDR3 size: 17 residues. The CDR3 region has the DNA TGTGCCAGCAGCTTATATCAGGGCCAGTATAACACCGGGGAGCTGTTTTTT. Its translation is CASSLYQGQYNTGELFF.

This sequence joins TRBV27 and TRBJ2-1; TRBD2 might be the D (5 bases). The CDR3 runs to 14 residues. V was cut by 2 bases and J by 3 bases, with 8 bases left in between. Germline V CDR1 and CDR2: MNHEY, SMNVEV (reference sequence). CDR3 amino acids: CASSLESGYNEQFF. CDR3 sequence (DNA): TGTGCCAGCAGTTTAGAGAGCGGCTACAATGAGCAGTTCTTC.